This is a list of T cell receptor beta chains from one sample in a study of immune evolution from preneoplasia to lung adenocarcinoma. The table came from immunoSEQ multiplex PCR; TCRdb's copy has only in-frame clones and leaves some out. Of 4,300 or so clones listed, about 80% are singletons. Sequencing was done on a sample of FFPE adjacent normal lung tissue. The receptors stem from a person aged 60 to 85 with lung adenocarcinoma. CDR3s include the opening cysteine and the closing phenylalanine or tryptophan. Fields, in order: D gene, V gene, J gene, clone size, CDR3 protein, CDR3 DNA. The D gene is left open where the match is weak. Clone size appears in some rows only: once, few, many, or a class for an expanded clone.

d_call: .
v_call: TRBV18
j_call: TRBJ2-4
clone_size: .
cdr3_aa: CASSPPDIGFVGKNIQYF
cdr3_nt: TGTGCCAGCTCACCACCGGATATCGGATTCGTGGGCAAAAACATTCAGTACTTC

d_call: .
v_call: TRBV10-2
j_call: TRBJ1-4
clone_size: .
cdr3_aa: CATAAGPQGANEKLFF
cdr3_nt: TGCGCCACCGCCGCAGGGCCGCAAGGGGCTAATGAAAAACTGTTTTTT

d_call: .
v_call: TRBV5-1
j_call: TRBJ2-2
clone_size: .
cdr3_aa: CASSTGGGLFF
cdr3_nt: TGCGCCAGCAGCACGGGTGGCGGGCTGTTTTTT

d_call: TRBD2
v_call: TRBV30
j_call: TRBJ2-3
clone_size: .
cdr3_aa: CAYASLAGYTDTQYF
cdr3_nt: TGTGCCTATGCCTCTCTAGCGGGGTACACAGATACGCAGTATTTT

d_call: TRBD1
v_call: TRBV4-1
j_call: TRBJ2-7
clone_size: few
cdr3_aa: CASSQGGRTGYEQYF
cdr3_nt: TGCGCCAGCAGCCAAGGGGGCAGGACAGGATACGAGCAGTACTTC

d_call: .
v_call: TRBV2
j_call: TRBJ1-1
clone_size: once
cdr3_aa: CASGREAEAFF
cdr3_nt: TGTGCCAGCGGGCGGGAAGCGGAAGCTTTCTTT

d_call: TRBD1
v_call: TRBV9
j_call: TRBJ2-7
clone_size: once
cdr3_aa: CASSVGQGGTTYEQYF
cdr3_nt: TGTGCCAGCAGCGTAGGACAGGGGGGTACTACCTACGAGCAGTACTTC

d_call: .
v_call: TRBV28
j_call: TRBJ1-2
clone_size: .
cdr3_aa: CASSTGGVYGYTF
cdr3_nt: TGTGCCAGCAGTACCGGCGGAGTCTATGGCTACACCTTC

d_call: TRBD2
v_call: TRBV7-3
j_call: TRBJ2-5
clone_size: .
cdr3_aa: CASRTLAGGPEETQYF
cdr3_nt: TGTGCCAGCAGGACACTAGCGGGGGGACCAGAAGAGACCCAGTACTTC

d_call: .
v_call: TRBV25-1
j_call: TRBJ2-5
clone_size: .
cdr3_aa: CASSEGAEQETQYF
cdr3_nt: TGTGCCAGCAGTGAAGGGGCAGAGCAAGAGACCCAGTACTTC

d_call: .
v_call: TRBV27
j_call: TRBJ1-2
clone_size: .
cdr3_aa: CASTSIGAYGYTF
cdr3_nt: TGTGCCAGCACCTCTATAGGGGCCTATGGCTACACCTTC

d_call: .
v_call: TRBV28
j_call: TRBJ1-1
clone_size: .
cdr3_aa: CASSFQQGYTEAFF
cdr3_nt: TGTGCCAGCAGTTTCCAACAGGGTTACACTGAAGCTTTCTTT

d_call: .
v_call: TRBV6-5
j_call: TRBJ1-2
clone_size: .
cdr3_aa: CASGGTYGYTF
cdr3_nt: TGTGCCAGTGGGGGAACATACGGCTACACCTTC

d_call: .
v_call: TRBV5-8
j_call: TRBJ1-4
clone_size: .
cdr3_aa: CASRHQATNEKLFF
cdr3_nt: TGTGCCAGCAGACACCAAGCAACTAATGAAAAACTGTTTTTT

d_call: .
v_call: TRBV19
j_call: TRBJ2-5
clone_size: .
cdr3_aa: CASSRSAGGPVVKETQYF
cdr3_nt: TGTGCCAGTAGTAGAAGCGCTGGGGGCCCCGTCGTTAAAGAGACCCAGTACTTC

d_call: TRBD2
v_call: TRBV6-6
j_call: TRBJ2-7
clone_size: .
cdr3_aa: CASSYPTSGLPYEQYF
cdr3_nt: TGTGCCAGCAGTTACCCAACTAGCGGGCTCCCCTACGAGCAGTACTTC

d_call: .
v_call: TRBV27
j_call: TRBJ1-6
clone_size: .
cdr3_aa: CASSLGPFGGSSYNSPLHF
cdr3_nt: TGTGCCAGCAGTTTAGGGCCCTTCGGGGGGAGCTCCTATAATTCACCCCTCCACTTT

d_call: .
v_call: TRBV9
j_call: TRBJ1-3
clone_size: few
cdr3_aa: CASSEGDPGNTIYF
cdr3_nt: TGTGCCAGCAGCGAAGGGGATCCTGGAAACACCATATATTTT

d_call: .
v_call: TRBV5-8
j_call: TRBJ1-5
clone_size: .
cdr3_aa: CASTPMEQFYSNQPQHF
cdr3_nt: TGTGCCAGCACACCCATGGAGCAGTTTTATAGCAATCAGCCCCAGCATTTT

d_call: .
v_call: TRBV2
j_call: TRBJ2-3
clone_size: .
cdr3_aa: CASSELRDTQYF
cdr3_nt: TGTGCCAGCAGTGAATTGCGGGATACGCAGTATTTT

d_call: .
v_call: TRBV13
j_call: TRBJ2-5
clone_size: .
cdr3_aa: CASSLAGDQETQYF
cdr3_nt: TGTGCCAGCAGCTTAGCGGGGGATCAAGAGACCCAGTACTTC

d_call: TRBD2
v_call: TRBV11-2
j_call: TRBJ2-1
clone_size: once
cdr3_aa: CASSLDRASGGPYNEQFF
cdr3_nt: TGTGCCAGCAGCTTAGATAGGGCTAGCGGGGGACCCTACAATGAGCAGTTCTTC

d_call: TRBD2
v_call: TRBV19
j_call: TRBJ2-1
clone_size: few
cdr3_aa: CASSGGLAGIYNEQFF
cdr3_nt: TGTGCCAGTAGTGGGGGCCTAGCGGGGATTTACAATGAGCAGTTCTTC